The present TCR beta chain was sequenced within a study of molecular identifiers for immune sequencing clone quantification (dated by TCRdb to between 2017 and 2018). For context, the study as a whole: For a replicate experiment, RNA from roughly 20,000 or 100,000 naive CD8 T cells was divided into five aliquots, of which four were sequenced. The study was a methods study using CD8 T cells to benchmark molecular-identifier clustering-based TCR repertoire sequencing (MIDCIRS) and TCR RNA copy counting.

There are a few counts of this clonotype. Its antigen is unknown. One base away there is no much larger clone; base qualities are not given. Libraries of naive CD8 T cells were built from anywhere between roughly 20,000 and 1,100,000 sorted cells, with 10%, 30% or 50% of the purified RNA used. On a BD FACSAria II, naive CD8 T cells were FACS-sorted as CD8+CD4-CCR7+CD45RA+ and collected into RLT Plus buffer. Roughly ten TCR copies' worth of Jurkat RNA were spiked into about 20,000-1,000,000 naive CD8 T cell samples to test detection sensitivity. Enrichment of CD8 T cells was done with RosetteSep CD8+ T Cell Enrichment Cocktail plus Ficoll-Paque, and ACK red cell lysis came afterward. Via the germline V gene, CDR1 is SGHTA and CDR2 FQGNSA. The V and J ends are trimmed by 5 bases and 2 bases, leaving 17 bases between them. The CDR3, from cysteine to phenylalanine, totals 16 residues. Of all the DNA, just the CDR3 is kept, 48 bases in frame from base 1.

Overall study results and their limits: When barcode sub-clustering was not used, chimeric consensus sequences inflated TCR diversity, with chimeras reaching as high as 47%. Spiked-in Jurkat TCR RNA equivalent to a single cell was reported to be detectable even among approximately 1 million naive CD8 T cells. Modeling estimated approximately 3 recovered TCR RNA copies per cell, compared with about 10 by digital PCR, which implies 30% to 35% capture efficiency. Identical TCR molecules sharing a barcode could cause highly expanded clone sizes to be underestimated. In CMV-specific effector cells, clones with more than 20 RNA copies accounted for over 99% of molecules, whereas in naive cells such clones accounted for under 1%. The naive libraries included spiked-in Jurkat TCR RNA (roughly nine copies' worth), and this RNA is not part of the donor repertoire.

Libraries were built with PCR. The instrument given in TCRdb is NextSeq 500. Bulk TCR libraries were generated as previously described, with the TCR primers listed in Table S5 used. The Qiagen AllPrep DNA/RNA kit was used to purify total RNA. Before any analysis, reads coming from multiple sequencing runs of the same library were combined into one pool. Per the source publication's procedure: Only reads with exact TCR constant sequence were kept, trimmed to 150 nt, and grouped by their 12-nt molecular barcodes. Reads in each barcode group were sub-clustered using a 15% Levenshtein threshold, and a quality-weighted consensus sequence was built for each RNA molecule. Non-functional sequences were excluded, and lower-count sequences lying one edit away from another sequence were also excluded. On the basis of fitting two negative binomial distributions, barcode sub-clusters with fewer than 20% of the maximum read count were discarded. TCRdb ran its own pipeline on the public reads, namely fastp trimming at Q25 and MiXCR clone calling, and kept in-frame beta chains. A single entry per CDR3 protein holds the most common genes and DNA from its merged rows. These V and J calls are TCRdb output, not the study's own analysis. Counted in this sample were nearly 650,000 distinct CDR3 sequences; about 25% of them appeared once. The ten largest clones add up to about 0.81% of the sample.

Here the chain combines TRBV7-2 and TRBJ2-3; 5 matching bases give a weak D call of TRBD2. Sequences were obtained from naive CD8+ T cells from blood, with Jurkat cell RNA spiked in. The cell subset or site label on this specimen signifies: FACS-sorted CD8+CD4-CCR7+CD45RA+ naive T cells. The receptor comes from a human donor in good health. Some libraries in this study had Jurkat cell RNA spiked in. The DNA sequence is as follows: TGTGCCAGCAGCCCTCACGACGAGCGGCTCACAGATACGCAGTATTTT. Translated, this gives CASSPHDERLTDTQYF.